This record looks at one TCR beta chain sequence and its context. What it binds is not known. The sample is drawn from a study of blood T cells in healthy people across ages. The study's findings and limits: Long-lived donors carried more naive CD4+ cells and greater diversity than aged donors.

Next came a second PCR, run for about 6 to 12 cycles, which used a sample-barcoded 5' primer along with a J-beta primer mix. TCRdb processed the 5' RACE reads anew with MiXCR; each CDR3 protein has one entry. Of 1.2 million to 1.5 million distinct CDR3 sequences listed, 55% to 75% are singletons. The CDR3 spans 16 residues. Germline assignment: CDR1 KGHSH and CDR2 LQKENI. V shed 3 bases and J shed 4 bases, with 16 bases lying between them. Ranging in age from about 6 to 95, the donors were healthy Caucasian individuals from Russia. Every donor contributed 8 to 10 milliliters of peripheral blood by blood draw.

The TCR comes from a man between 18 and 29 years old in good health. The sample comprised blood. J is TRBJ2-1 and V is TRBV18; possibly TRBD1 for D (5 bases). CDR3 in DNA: TGTGCCAGCTCACCCACACAGGAGTCCCCTTACAATGAGCAGTTCTTC. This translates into CASSPTQESPYNEQFF.